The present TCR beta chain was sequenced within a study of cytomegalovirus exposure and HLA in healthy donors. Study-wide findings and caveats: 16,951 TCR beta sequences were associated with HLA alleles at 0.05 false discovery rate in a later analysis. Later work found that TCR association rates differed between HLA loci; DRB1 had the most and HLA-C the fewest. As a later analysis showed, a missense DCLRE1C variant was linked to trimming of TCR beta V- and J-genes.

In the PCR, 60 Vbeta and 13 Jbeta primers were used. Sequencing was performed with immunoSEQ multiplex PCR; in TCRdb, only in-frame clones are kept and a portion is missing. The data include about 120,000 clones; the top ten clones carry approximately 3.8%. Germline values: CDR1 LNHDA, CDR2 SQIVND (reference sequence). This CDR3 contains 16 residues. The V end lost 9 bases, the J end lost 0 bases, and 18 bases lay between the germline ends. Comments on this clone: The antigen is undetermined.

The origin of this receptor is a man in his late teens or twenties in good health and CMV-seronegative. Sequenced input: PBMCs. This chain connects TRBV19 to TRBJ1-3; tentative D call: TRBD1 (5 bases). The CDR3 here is CASDSGRVISGNTIYF. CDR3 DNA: TGTGCCAGCGACTCAGGCAGGGTTATCTCTGGAAACACCATATATTTT.